This T cell receptor (beta chain) emerged from a study of cytomegalovirus exposure and HLA in healthy donors. Worth noting for this clone: The antigen is undetermined.

Use of 60 Vbeta and 13 Jbeta primers characterized the PCR. Sequencing was performed with immunoSEQ multiplex PCR; in TCRdb, only in-frame clones are kept and a portion is missing. The data show roughly 290,000 clones, 80% to 90% seen once. Nominally healthy donors provided the samples, though records likely missed some immune exposures. Overall study findings and caveats: Cytomegalovirus association was listed for 150 or so TCR beta chains. Follow-up analysis seemed to connect common viral pathogens with several of the most significant clusters identified. Across all donors, roughly uniform sequencing depth was an assumption of the presence/absence analyses.

Germline V lookup: CDR1 WSHSY, CDR2 SAAADI. V was clipped by 6 bases and J by 1 base, with 12 bases between them. The CDR3 spans 14 residues. Specimen: PBMCs. This chain connects TRBV10-2 to TRBJ1-1; D not resolved. The sequence came from a woman aged 18 to 35 in good health and CMV-seronegative. DNA for the CDR3: TGCGCCAGCAGGAGGGCGGGAGAGAACACTGAAGCTTTCTTT. Amino acid sequence: CASRRAGENTEAFF.